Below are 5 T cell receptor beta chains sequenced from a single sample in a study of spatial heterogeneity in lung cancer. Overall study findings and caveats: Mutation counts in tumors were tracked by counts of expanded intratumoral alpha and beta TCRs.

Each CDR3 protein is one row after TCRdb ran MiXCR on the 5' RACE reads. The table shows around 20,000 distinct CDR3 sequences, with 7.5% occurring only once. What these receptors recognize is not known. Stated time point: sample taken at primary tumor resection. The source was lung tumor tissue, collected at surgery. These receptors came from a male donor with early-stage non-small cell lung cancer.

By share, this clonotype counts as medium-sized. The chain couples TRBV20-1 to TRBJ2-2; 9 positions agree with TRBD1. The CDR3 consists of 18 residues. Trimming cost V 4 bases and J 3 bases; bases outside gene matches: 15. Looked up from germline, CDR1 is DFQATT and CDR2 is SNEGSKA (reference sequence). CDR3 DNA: TGCAGTGCTACACCCACCTACCTGGGACAGGGATACACCGGGGAGCTGTTTTTT. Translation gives CSATPTYLGQGYTGELFF.

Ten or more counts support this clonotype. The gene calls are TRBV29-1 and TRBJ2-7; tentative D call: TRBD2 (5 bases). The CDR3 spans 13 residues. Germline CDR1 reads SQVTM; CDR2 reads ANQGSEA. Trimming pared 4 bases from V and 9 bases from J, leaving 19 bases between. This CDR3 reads CSVANSGGERQYF. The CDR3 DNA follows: TGCAGCGTTGCGAATTCAGGAGGAGAACGGCAGTACTTC.

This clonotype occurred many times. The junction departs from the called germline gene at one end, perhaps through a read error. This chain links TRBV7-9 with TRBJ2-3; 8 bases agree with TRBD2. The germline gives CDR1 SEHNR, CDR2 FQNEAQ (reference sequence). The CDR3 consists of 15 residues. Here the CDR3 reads CASSVAGQGTDTQYF. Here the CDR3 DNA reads TGTGCCAGCAGCGTAGCGGGGCAAGGCACAGATACGCAGTATTTT. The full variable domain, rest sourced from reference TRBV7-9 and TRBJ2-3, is DTGVSQNPRHKITKRGQNVTFRCDPISEHNRLYWYRQTLGQGPEFLTYFQNEAQLEKSRLLSDRFSAERPKGSFSTLEIQRTEQGDSAMYLCASSVAGQGTDTQYFGPGTRLTVL.

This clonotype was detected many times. In DNA form, the CDR3 reads TGTGCCAGCAGCCAGACAGGGAGCTCCTACAATGAGCAGTTCTTC. It encodes CASSQTGSSYNEQFF. The gene calls are TRBV7-2 and TRBJ2-1; 7 nucleotides agree with TRBD1. The CDR3 covers 15 residues. Per the germline V gene, CDR1 is SGHTA and CDR2 is FQGNSA. The trim removed 5 bases at V and 0 bases at J, leaving 4 bases unmatched.

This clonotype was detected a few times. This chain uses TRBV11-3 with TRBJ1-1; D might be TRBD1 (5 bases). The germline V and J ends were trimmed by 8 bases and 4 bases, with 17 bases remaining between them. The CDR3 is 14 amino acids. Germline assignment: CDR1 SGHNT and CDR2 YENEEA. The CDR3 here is CASSHTGQATEAFF. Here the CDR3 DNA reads TGTGCCAGCTCACATACAGGACAAGCCACTGAAGCTTTCTTT.